Included here is one T cell receptor beta chain sequence, with context. The antigen this receptor binds is unknown. No clone much larger than this one lies a single base away; base qualities are absent. The record originates from a study of OX40 agonist ivuxolimab in advanced cancers. In terms of the full investigation: Ivuxolimab was an agonistic, fully human IgG2 monoclonal antibody directed against OX40 (CD134), a costimulatory receptor. Intravenous ivuxolimab was administered to patients every 2 weeks at six dose levels: 0.01, 0.1, 0.3, 1.5, 3 and 10 mg/kg. Of the approximately 53 patients in dose escalation, 19 had hepatocellular carcinoma, some 15 had melanoma, 9 had renal cell carcinoma and 9 had head and neck cancer. The dose-escalation cohort was over 70% male with a mean age of about 58 years, ranging from roughly 20 to 80. Prior anti-PD-1, anti-PD-L1 or anti-CTLA-4 therapy was permitted, and checkpoint inhibitors had been received by under 50% of dose-escalation patients. Partial responses occurred in three dose-escalation patients: two with cutaneous melanoma and one with hepatocellular carcinoma. Peripheral TCRbeta sequencing aimed to test whether ivuxolimab altered TCR sequence diversity and caused clonal T-cell expansion. The monotherapy dose-escalation portion (N of about 52 patients) of the phase I ivuxolimab trial is reported in the paper. Beyond this particular receptor, the publication reports: Low levels of normalized T-cell clonal expansion were also seen in some patients who did not respond. Partial responders in the 0.1-3.0 mg/kg groups had among the lowest normalized peripheral clonal expansion, especially among CD8+ T cells. After ivuxolimab, more expanded clones were found on average in CD8+ T cells than in CD4+ T cells. The antigen specificity of the peripheral T cells that underwent clonal expansion was not determined. At doses of 0.1 to 3.0 mg/kg, clonal expansion of both CD4+ and CD8+ blood T cells was observed from baseline to week 6.

For sequencing of the TCRbeta CDR3 region, genomic DNA was extracted from the sorted cells. The immunoSEQ Assay was used to sequence the TCRbeta CDR3 regions. This is the immuneACCESS table as TCRdb keeps it, with only in-frame sequences that have V and J called. A part of the clones is gone; compared with another copy, unresolved V genes explain less than half, and the rest is unexplained. The sample table contains 95,000 to 150,000 clones; only one count was recorded for over 85% of them. Less than 0.2% of the sample is taken by the ten largest. V is shortened by 2 bases, J by 1 base, and the region joining them spans 16 bases. According to the germline V gene, CDR1 reads SNHLY and CDR2 reads FYNNEI. The CDR3 holds 17 amino acids from the cysteine to the phenylalanine. The DNA shown is the 51-base CDR3, in frame from base 1. Patients with autoimmune disease history or receiving systemic immunosuppression were excluded from the trial. Peripheral blood for TCR sequencing was drawn from every dose cohort at baseline, at cycle 4 day 1 and at cycle 7 day 1. The samples were drawn from a first-in-human, open-label, multicenter phase I dose-escalation trial of ivuxolimab. Adults with locally advanced or metastatic melanoma, renal cell, hepatocellular, or head and neck squamous cell carcinoma were enrolled in the trial. Before TCR sequencing, CD4+ T cells and CD8+ T cells were sorted from peripheral blood as separate populations.

This clonotype was obtained from an adult with an advanced solid tumor such as melanoma, head and neck, liver or kidney cancer. The rearrangement joined TRBV2 to TRBJ2-3; TRBD2 is possibly the D segment (6 matching bases). Sequenced material: CD4+ or CD8+ T cells sorted from blood, taken in a trial of the OX40 agonist ivuxolimab. The DNA sequence follows: TGTGCCAGCAGTGAAAAAGGTAGCGGCCGGGGCACAGATACGCAGTATTTT. This codes for CASSEKGSGRGTDTQYF.